The source of this T cell receptor beta chain is a study of blood T cell repertoires in COVID-19. Background on the study: The United States, Italy and Spain supplied acute and convalescent COVID-19 samples. From T cells, B-cell-depleted T cells, or PBMCs came the material, which was cDNA or gDNA.

Authors' analysis steps: Amplification from reference gene primers served as the basis for estimated nucleated cell counts. Profiled with immunoSEQ multiplex PCR; TCRdb holds only in-frame clones, not every one. The V and J calls and clone size were taken over from that table, and D and trimming were inferred from the DNA. The sample consists of just under 150,000 clones, 89% of them appearing once. From germline, CDR1 is SGHTS and CDR2 YDEGEE. CDR3 length: 16 amino acids. The origin of this receptor is a human donor in a cohort sampled during active COVID-19. The chain is built from TRBV5-8 and TRBJ1-4; 11 bases match TRBD1. Sequencing input: peripheral blood. This chain's CDR3 is CAAGQGVVATNEKLFF. Written as DNA, the CDR3 is TGTGCTGCGGGACAGGGGGTGGTTGCAACTAATGAAAAACTGTTTTTT.